A selection of T cell receptor beta chains follows, all from one sample in a study of cytomegalovirus exposure and HLA in healthy donors. This table comes from immunoSEQ multiplex PCR, and its TCRdb copy is limited to in-frame clones, with some not included. This sample has about 98,000 clones, with over 70% found just once. Sequenced sample: PBMCs. These receptor sequences come from a man in his late teens or twenties in good health and CMV-seropositive. The CDR3 runs from the conserved cysteine through the conserved F or W. A D gene is named only where the DNA matches it firmly. Some rows have no size entry. The others give once, few or many, or a class for an expanded clone.

>TRBJ1-2|NA|TRBD1|TRBV7-2
CASSSGTGNYGYTF
TGTGCCAGCAGCTCCGGGACAGGGAACTATGGCTACACCTTC
>TRBJ1-4|few|NA|TRBV19
CARPLRGKLFF
TGTGCCAGACCTCTAAGGGGAAAACTGTTTTTT
>TRBJ1-6|NA|NA|TRBV28
CASREDSPNSPLHF
TGTGCCAGCAGGGAGGACAGCCCGAATTCACCCCTCCACTTT
>TRBJ1-5|NA|NA|TRBV30
CAWSAGSPDQPQHF
TGTGCCTGGAGTGCAGGTTCGCCTGATCAGCCCCAGCATTTT
>TRBJ2-7|few|TRBD1|TRBV9
CASSAGTGPYEQYF
TGTGCCAGCAGCGCTGGGACAGGTCCCTACGAGCAGTACTTC
>TRBJ2-1|NA|NA|TRBV2
CASSDWSAYNEQFF
TGTGCCAGCAGTGATTGGTCCGCGTACAATGAGCAGTTCTTC
>TRBJ2-1|NA|NA|TRBV7-9
CASCQGYNEQFF
TGTGCCAGTTGTCAGGGCTACAATGAGCAGTTCTTC
>TRBJ2-3|NA|NA|TRBV11-1
CASSLGTATDTQYF
TGTGCCAGCAGCTTAGGGACAGCCACAGATACGCAGTATTTT
>TRBJ2-1|few|TRBD1|TRBV7-2
CASSPGQGASEQFF
TGTGCCAGCAGCCCGGGACAGGGTGCCAGTGAGCAGTTCTTC
>TRBJ2-3|NA|TRBD1|TRBV6-1
CASRGQGFTDTQYF
TGTGCCAGCAGGGGACAGGGTTTCACAGATACGCAGTATTTT
>TRBJ1-3|few|NA|TRBV6-1
CASRRADSGNTIYF
TGTGCCAGCAGGCGGGCGGACTCTGGAAACACCATATATTTT
>TRBJ1-5|NA|NA|TRBV19
CASSITGGSHSNQPQHF
TGTGCCAGTAGTATCACGGGGGGCAGTCATAGCAATCAGCCCCAGCATTTT
>TRBJ2-2|NA|NA|TRBV7-7
CASTGLTGELFF
TGTGCCAGCACAGGGCTAACCGGGGAGCTGTTTTTT
>TRBJ1-3|NA|NA|TRBV28
CASSFLSNSGNTIYF
TGTGCCAGCAGTTTCCTATCAAACTCTGGAAACACCATATATTTT
>TRBJ2-5|NA|NA|TRBV27
CASSLSLGVQETQYF
TGTGCCAGCAGTTTATCTCTCGGGGTACAAGAGACCCAGTACTTC
>TRBJ1-1|NA|NA|TRBV29-1
CSVARPGQDTEAFF
TGCAGCGTTGCGAGGCCAGGGCAGGACACTGAAGCTTTCTTT
>TRBJ1-3|NA|TRBD1|TRBV10-3
CAIRRQGRGNTIYF
TGTGCCATCAGGAGACAGGGGAGGGGAAACACCATATATTTT
>TRBJ2-2|NA|NA|TRBV5-4
CASSSTGPGELFF
TGTGCCAGCAGCTCTACAGGGCCCGGGGAGCTGTTTTTT
>TRBJ1-2|few|NA|TRBV5-4
CASSLSWADYGYTF
TGTGCCAGCAGCTTGAGTTGGGCTGACTATGGCTACACCTTC
>TRBJ2-3|NA|NA|TRBV6-5
CASSFGGGSDTQYF
TGTGCCAGCAGTTTTGGGGGGGGCTCAGATACGCAGTATTTT
>TRBJ1-1|NA|NA|TRBV10-2
CASRQGIGTEAFF
TGCGCCAGCAGGCAGGGTATCGGGACTGAAGCTTTCTTT
>TRBJ1-2|NA|NA|TRBV2
CAIDGYTF
TGTGCCATCGATGGCTACACCTTC
>TRBJ2-1|NA|NA|TRBV20-1
CSALELDEQFF
TGCAGTGCCTTAGAGTTGGATGAGCAGTTCTTC
>TRBJ1-5|NA|TRBD1|TRBV25-1
CASNTSDRGLSNQPQHF
TGTGCCAGCAATACATCGGACAGGGGACTTAGCAATCAGCCCCAGCATTTT
>TRBJ1-2|NA|TRBD1|TRBV12-5
CASGPSGQSNYGYTF
TGTGCTAGTGGTCCGTCGGGACAGTCTAACTATGGCTACACCTTC
>TRBJ2-7|few|NA|TRBV6-1
CANKGEEGEQYF
TGTGCCAACAAAGGGGAGGAGGGCGAGCAGTACTTC